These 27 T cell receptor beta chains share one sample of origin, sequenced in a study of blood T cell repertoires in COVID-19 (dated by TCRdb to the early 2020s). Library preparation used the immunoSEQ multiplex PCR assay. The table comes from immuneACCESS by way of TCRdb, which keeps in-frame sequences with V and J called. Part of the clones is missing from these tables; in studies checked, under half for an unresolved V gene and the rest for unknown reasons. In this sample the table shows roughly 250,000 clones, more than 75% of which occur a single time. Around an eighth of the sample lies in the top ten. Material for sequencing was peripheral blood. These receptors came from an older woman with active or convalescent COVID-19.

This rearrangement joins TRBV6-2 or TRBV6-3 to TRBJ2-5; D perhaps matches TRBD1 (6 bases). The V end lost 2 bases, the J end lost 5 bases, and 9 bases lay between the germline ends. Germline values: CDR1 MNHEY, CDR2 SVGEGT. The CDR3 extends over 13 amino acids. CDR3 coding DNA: TGTGCCAGCAGTTACGGGGGCGTGGAGACCCAGTACTTC. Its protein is CASSYGGVETQYF.

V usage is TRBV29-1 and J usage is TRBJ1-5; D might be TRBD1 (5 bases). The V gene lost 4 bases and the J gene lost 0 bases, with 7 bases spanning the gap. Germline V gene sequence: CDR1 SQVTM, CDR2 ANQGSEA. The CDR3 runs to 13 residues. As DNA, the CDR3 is TGCAGCGTTGGTGGACATAGCAATCAGCCCCAGCATTTT. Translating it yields CSVGGHSNQPQHF.

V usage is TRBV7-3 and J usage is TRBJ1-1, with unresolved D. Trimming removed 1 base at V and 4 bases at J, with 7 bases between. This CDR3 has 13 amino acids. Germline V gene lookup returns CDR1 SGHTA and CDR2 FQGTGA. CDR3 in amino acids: CASSLSILTEAFF. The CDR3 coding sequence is TGTGCCAGCAGCTTAAGTATTCTCACTGAAGCTTTCTTT. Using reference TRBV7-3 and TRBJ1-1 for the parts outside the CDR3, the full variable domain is GAGVSQTPSNKVTEKGKYVELRCDPISGHTALYWYRQSLGQGPEFLIYFQGTGAADDSGLPNDRFFAVRPEGSVSTLKIQRTERGDSAVYLCASSLSILTEAFFGQGTRLTVV.

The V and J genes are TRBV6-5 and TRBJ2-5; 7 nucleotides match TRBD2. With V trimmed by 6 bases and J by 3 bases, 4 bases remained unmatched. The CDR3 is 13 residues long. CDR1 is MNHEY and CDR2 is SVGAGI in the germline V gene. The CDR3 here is CASSLGGEETQYF. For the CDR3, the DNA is TGTGCCAGCAGCCTTGGGGGGGAAGAGACCCAGTACTTC.

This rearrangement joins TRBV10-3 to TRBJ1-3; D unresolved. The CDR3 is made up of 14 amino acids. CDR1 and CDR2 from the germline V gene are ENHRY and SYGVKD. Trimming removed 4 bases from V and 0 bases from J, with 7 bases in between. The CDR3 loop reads CAISGEVSGNTIYF. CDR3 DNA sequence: TGTGCCATCAGTGGAGAGGTCTCTGGAAACACCATATATTTT.

The CDR3: CASSLRDRALDEQYF. The DNA for the CDR3 is TGCGCCAGCAGCTTGAGGGACAGAGCCCTGGACGAGCAGTACTTC. The V gene is TRBV5-1, the J gene TRBJ2-7, with 7 bases fitting TRBD1. The CDR3 sequence is 15 residues long. With 1 base clipped from V and 5 bases from J, the junction kept 9 bases outside the gene matches. The germline gives CDR1 SGHRS, CDR2 YFSETQ.

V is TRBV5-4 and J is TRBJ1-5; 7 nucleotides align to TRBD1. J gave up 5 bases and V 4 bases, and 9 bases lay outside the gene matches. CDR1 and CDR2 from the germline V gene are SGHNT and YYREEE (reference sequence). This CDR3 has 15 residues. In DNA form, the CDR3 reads TGTGCCAGCAGCCAGAACAGGGGCCGGGATCAGCCCCAGCATTTT. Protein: CASSQNRGRDQPQHF.

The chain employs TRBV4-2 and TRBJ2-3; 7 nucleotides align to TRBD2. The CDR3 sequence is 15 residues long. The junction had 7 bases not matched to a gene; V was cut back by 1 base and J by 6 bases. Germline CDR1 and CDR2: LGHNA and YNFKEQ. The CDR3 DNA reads TGTGCCAGCAGCCAAGGGCCTGGGGGAGGGGATACGCAGTATTTT. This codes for CASSQGPGGGDTQYF.

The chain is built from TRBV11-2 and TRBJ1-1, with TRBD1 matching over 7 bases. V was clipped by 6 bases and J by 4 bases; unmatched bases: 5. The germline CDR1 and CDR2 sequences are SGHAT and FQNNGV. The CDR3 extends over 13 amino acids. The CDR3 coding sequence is TGTGCCAGCAGGCCCCGACAGGGCACTGAAGCTTTCTTT. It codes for CASRPRQGTEAFF.

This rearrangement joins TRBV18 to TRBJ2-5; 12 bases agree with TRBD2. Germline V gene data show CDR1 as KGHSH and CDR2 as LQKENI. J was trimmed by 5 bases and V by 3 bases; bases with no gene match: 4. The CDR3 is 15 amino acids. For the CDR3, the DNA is TGTGCCAGCTCACCGACTAGCGGGGGAGGGGAGACCCAGTACTTC. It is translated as CASSPTSGGGETQYF. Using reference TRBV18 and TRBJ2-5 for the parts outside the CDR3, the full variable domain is NAGVMQNPRHLVRRRGQEARLRCSPMKGHSHVYWYRQLPEEGLKFMVYLQKENIIDESGMPKERFSAEFPKEGPSILRIQQVVRGDSAAYFCASSPTSGGGETQYFGPGTRLLVL.

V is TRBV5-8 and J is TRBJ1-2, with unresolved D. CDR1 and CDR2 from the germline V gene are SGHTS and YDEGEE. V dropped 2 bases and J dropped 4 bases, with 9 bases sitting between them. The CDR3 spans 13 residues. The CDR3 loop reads CASSFEALYGYTF. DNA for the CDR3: TGTGCCAGCAGCTTTGAGGCCCTCTATGGCTACACCTTC. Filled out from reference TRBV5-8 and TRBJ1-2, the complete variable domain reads EAGVTQSPTHLIKTRGQQATLRCSPISGHTSVYWYQQALGLGLQFLLWYDEGEERNRGNFPPRFSGRQFPNYSSELNVNALELEDSALYLCASSFEALYGYTFGSGTRLTVV.

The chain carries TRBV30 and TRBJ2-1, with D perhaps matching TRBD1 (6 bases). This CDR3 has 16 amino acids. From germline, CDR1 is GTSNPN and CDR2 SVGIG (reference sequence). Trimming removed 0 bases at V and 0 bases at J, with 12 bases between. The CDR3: CAWSVLGQHSYNEQFF. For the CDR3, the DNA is TGTGCCTGGAGTGTACTAGGACAGCACTCCTACAATGAGCAGTTCTTC.

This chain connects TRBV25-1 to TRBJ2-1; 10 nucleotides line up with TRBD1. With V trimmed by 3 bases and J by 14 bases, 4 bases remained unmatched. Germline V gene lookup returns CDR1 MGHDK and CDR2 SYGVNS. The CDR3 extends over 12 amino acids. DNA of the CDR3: TGTGCCAGCAGTGACCGGACAGGGGGGGAGTTCTTC. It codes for CASSDRTGGEFF.

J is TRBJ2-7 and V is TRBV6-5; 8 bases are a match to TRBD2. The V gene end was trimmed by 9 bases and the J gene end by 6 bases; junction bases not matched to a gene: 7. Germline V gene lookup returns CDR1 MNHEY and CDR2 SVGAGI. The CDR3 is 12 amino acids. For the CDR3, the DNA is TGTGCCAGTCGACTAGCGTTCCGCGAGCAGTACTTC. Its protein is CASRLAFREQYF.

CDR3 protein: CASSMGGDYGYTF. DNA for the CDR3: TGTGCCAGTAGTATGGGGGGGGACTATGGCTACACCTTC. The gene calls are TRBV19 and TRBJ1-2; D is perhaps TRBD1 (5 bases). The CDR3 has 13 residues. V was clipped by 3 bases and J by 3 bases, with 8 bases between them. CDR1 and CDR2 (germline): LNHDA, SQIVND (reference sequence).

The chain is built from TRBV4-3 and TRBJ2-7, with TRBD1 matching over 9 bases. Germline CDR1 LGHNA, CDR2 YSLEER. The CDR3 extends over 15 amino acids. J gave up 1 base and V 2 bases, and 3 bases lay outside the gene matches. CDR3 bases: TGCGCCAGCAGCCAACGACAGGGGGTTTCCTACGAGCAGTACTTC. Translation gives CASSQRQGVSYEQYF.

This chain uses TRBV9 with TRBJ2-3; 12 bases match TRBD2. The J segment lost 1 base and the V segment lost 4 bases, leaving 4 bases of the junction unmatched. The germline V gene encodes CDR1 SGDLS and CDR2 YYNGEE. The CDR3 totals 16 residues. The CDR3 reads CASSPGLAGRTDTQYF. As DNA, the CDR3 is TGTGCCAGCAGCCCCGGACTAGCGGGGCGCACAGATACGCAGTATTTT.

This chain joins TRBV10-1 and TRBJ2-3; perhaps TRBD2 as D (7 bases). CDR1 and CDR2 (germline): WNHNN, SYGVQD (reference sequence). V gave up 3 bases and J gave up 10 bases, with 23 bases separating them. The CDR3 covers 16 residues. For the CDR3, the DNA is TGCGCCAGCAGTGAACGGGGGGCTTCCCCTCTATGGGCGCAGTATTTT. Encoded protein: CASSERGASPLWAQYF.

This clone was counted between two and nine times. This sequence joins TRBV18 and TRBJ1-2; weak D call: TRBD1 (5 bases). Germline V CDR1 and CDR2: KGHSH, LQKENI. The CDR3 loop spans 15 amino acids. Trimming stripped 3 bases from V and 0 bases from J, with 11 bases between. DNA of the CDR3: TGTGCCAGCTCACCGAACAGGCGATCTAACTATGGCTACACCTTC. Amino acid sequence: CASSPNRRSNYGYTF.

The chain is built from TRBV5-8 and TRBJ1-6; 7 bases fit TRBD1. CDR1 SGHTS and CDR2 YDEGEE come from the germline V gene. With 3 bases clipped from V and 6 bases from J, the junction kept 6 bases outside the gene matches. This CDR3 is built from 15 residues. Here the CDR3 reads CASSSNRGLNSPLHF. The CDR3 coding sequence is TGTGCCAGCAGCTCCAACAGGGGTCTTAATTCACCCCTCCACTTT.

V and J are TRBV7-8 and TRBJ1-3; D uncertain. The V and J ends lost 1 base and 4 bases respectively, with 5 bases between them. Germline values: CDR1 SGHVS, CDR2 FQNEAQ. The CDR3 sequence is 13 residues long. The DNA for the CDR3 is TGTGCCAGCAGCTTAGACGAGGGAAACACCATATATTTT. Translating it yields CASSLDEGNTIYF.

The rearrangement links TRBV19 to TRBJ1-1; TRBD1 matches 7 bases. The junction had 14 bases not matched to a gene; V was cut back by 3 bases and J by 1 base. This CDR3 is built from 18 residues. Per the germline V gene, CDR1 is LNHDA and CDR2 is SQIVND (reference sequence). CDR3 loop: CASSIPPGTAIWNTEAFF. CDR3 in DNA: TGTGCCAGTAGTATCCCCCCAGGGACAGCCATTTGGAACACTGAAGCTTTCTTT.

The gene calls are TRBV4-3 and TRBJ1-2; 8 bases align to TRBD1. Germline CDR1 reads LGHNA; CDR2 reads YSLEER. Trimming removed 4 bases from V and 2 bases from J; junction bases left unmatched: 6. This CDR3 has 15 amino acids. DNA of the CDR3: TGCGCCAGCAGCCTCTATCACAGGGGGAACTATGGCTACACCTTC. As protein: CASSLYHRGNYGYTF.

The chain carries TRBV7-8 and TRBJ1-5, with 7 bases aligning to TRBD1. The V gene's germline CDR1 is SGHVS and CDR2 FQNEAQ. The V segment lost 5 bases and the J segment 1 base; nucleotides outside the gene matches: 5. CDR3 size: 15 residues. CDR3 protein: CASSTTGISNQPQHF. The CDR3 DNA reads TGTGCCAGCAGCACGACAGGGATAAGCAATCAGCCCCAGCATTTT.

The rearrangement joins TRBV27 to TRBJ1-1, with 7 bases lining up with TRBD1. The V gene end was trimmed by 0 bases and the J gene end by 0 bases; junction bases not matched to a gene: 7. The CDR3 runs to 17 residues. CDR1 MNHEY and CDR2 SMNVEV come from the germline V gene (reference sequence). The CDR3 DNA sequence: TGTGCCAGCAGTTTATCGCTCAGGGGGATGATGAACACTGAAGCTTTCTTT. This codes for CASSLSLRGMMNTEAFF.

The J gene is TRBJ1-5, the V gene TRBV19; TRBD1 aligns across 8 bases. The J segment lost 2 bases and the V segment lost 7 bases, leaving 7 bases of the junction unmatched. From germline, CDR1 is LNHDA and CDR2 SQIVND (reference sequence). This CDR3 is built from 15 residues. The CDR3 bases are TGTGCCAGTACCCCGACAGGGGAGGGCAATCAGCCCCAGCATTTT. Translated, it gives CASTPTGEGNQPQHF. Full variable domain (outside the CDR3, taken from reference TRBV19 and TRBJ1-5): DGGITQSPKYLFRKEGQNVTLSCEQNLNHDAMYWYRQDPGQGLRLIYYSQIVNDFQKGDIAEGYSVSREKKESFPLTVTSAQKNPTAFYLCASTPTGEGNQPQHFGDGTRLSIL.

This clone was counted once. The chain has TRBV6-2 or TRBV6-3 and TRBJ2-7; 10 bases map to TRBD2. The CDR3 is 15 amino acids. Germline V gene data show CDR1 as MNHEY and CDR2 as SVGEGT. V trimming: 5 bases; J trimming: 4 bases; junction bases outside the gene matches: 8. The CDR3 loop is CASSLEAGGPYEQYF. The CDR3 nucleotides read TGTGCCAGCAGTCTCGAAGCGGGGGGGCCATACGAGCAGTACTTC.